This T cell receptor (beta chain) was captured by sequencing in a study of radiotherapy plus CTLA-4 blockade in lung cancer. This clone came up a few times. A junction boundary mismatches the germline segment, possibly from a read error. Germline V gives CDR1 SGHVS, CDR2 FQNEAQ. This CDR3 contains 13 residues. Produced via immunoSEQ multiplex PCR; TCRdb's table is partial and in-frame only. The table records approximately 37,000 clones, 70% to 80% of them present only once. The clonotype was recovered from a human donor with non-small cell lung cancer who had stable disease on radiotherapy plus ipilimumab. The starting material was peripheral blood, obtained from a patient treated with radiotherapy plus ipilimumab. The V gene is TRBV7-8, the J gene TRBJ1-3; possible D gene TRBD1, 5 bases. The CDR3 loop is CASSLTQGTTIYF. Here the CDR3 DNA reads TGTGCCAGCAGCTTGACCCAGGGAACCACCATATATTTT.